This TCR beta chain is drawn from a study of blood T cells in healthy people across ages (dated by TCRdb to between 2015 and 2016). With respect to the entire study: In model experiments, template switching captured roughly one uniquely barcoded TCR beta cDNA molecule for every two T cells. Using deep sequencing normalized with unique cDNA molecular identifiers, the study measured how TCR beta repertoire diversity changes with age. For two donors (one aged 18 to 30 and one aged 80 or older), the study analyzed two additional independent replicas of 1 million unique cDNA reads from the same blood draw. Donors were grouped into four age groups: young (average approximately 16 years), middle-aged (approximately 41), aged (roughly 67) and long-lived (approximately 78). Donors of different ages were randomly distributed across sequencing lanes to avoid experimental bias. Overall study results and their limits: Because profiling used bulk unsorted PBMCs, naive and antigen-experienced compartments could not be compared conclusively. Estimates of total diversity based on one million sequenced T cells were regarded as lower bounds and as underestimates. Observed TCR beta diversity per million T cells fell roughly linearly with age, and a significant reduction was already apparent by age around 40. Because donor CMV infection status was unknown, age-related changes in expanded clonotypes were potentially confounded. There was a strong correlation between observed TCR beta diversity and the percentage of naive T cells measured by flow cytometry. Compared with the aged group, more naive CD4+ T cells, fewer expanded clones and increased TCR diversity were shown by the long-lived group, suggesting age selection.

Donors were 35 to 40 systemically healthy Caucasian individuals from Russia aged roughly 6 to 100 years. Each donor gave 8 to 10 milliliters of peripheral blood, collected into EDTA-treated Vacutainer tubes. Ficoll-Paque density-gradient centrifugation was used to isolate PBMCs, with at least 6 million per sample. Trizol reagent was used to extract total RNA from PBMCs, with at least 5.5 micrograms per sample. Naive CD45RAhigh/CD27high T cell percentages were measured by flow cytometry on a PBMC aliquot from every donor. The germline V end is reduced by 0 bases and the J end by 2 bases; junction bases left unmatched: 5. The CDR3 measures 17 amino acids from cysteine to phenylalanine. Only the CDR3 portion is preserved as DNA: 51 bases, with reading frame beginning at the first base. From a lookup of the germline V gene, CDR1 and CDR2 are SGHRS and YFSETQ. Libraries were prepared through 5' RACE. A second PCR of about 7 to 12 cycles was performed with a sample-barcoded 5' primer and a J-beta primer mix. Each TCR beta cDNA molecule received a unique molecular identifier from a template-switch 5' adaptor carrying 12 random nucleotides. Each sample yielded at least 2.5 million CDR3-containing paired-end reads. All of the RNA was converted into first-strand cDNA using the Mint cDNA synthesis kit, with a TRBC-specific oligonucleotide serving as the primer. After uracil-DNA glycosylase treatment, a first 18-cycle PCR used universal primers M1SS and BC2_uni_R on all cDNA. The study's own analysis went as follows. Normalization of each sample was performed by random selection of 1 million high-quality reads, each carrying a distinct molecular identifier. Instead of being binned into consensus sequences, reads with shared molecular identifiers were discarded. MiTCR, set to a Q25 quality threshold and the strictest error-elimination algorithm, was used for CDR3 identification, clonotype clustering and error correction. A nonparametric unseen species model using Euler transformation provided a lower-bound estimate of total TCR beta diversity. TCRdb trimmed public reads at Q25 via fastp, called clones via MiXCR and kept in-frame beta chains. Entries that share a CDR3 protein sequence are merged under the most common genes and DNA. The authors' filters were not applied to this entry. Present in this sample are 1.5 million to 2 million distinct CDR3 sequences, about two fifths of which were seen just once. The ten biggest clones cover roughly 23% of the sample.

Concerning this clonotype itself: Its binding antigen is unknown. Base quality data are lacking; no much larger clone is found one base away.

The sequenced material came from blood. The V gene is TRBV5-1 and the J gene is TRBJ2-3, and 11 junctional nucleotides match TRBD2. The receptor's source is a human donor in good health. The sequenced DNA is TGCGCCAGCAGCTTGGGGGCACTAGCGGGGGACACAGATACGCAGTATTTT. Its coded protein is CASSLGALAGDTDTQYF.